The clone carrying this T cell receptor (beta chain) is labeled medium-sized. Its antigen is currently unknown. TRB rearrangements spanning V, D and J were amplified using mixed TRB-A/B primers. TCRdb used MiXCR to reprocess the multiplex PCR reads, holding one entry per CDR3 protein. Of a few thousand distinct CDR3 sequences in the sample, 22% were seen once. This sample was taken from a study of T cell repertoires in aging, cancer and after chemotherapy. Peripheral blood genomic DNA, not sorted cells or RNA, was the template. CDR3 length: 17 amino acids. Germline CDR1 and CDR2: SGHAT and FQNNGV. V dropped 8 bases and J dropped 0 bases, with 21 bases sitting between them. General study points: Thymic emigration or peripheral T cell expansion may be impaired by lymphoid organ infiltration in hematological cancer.

The sequence was obtained from a human donor with a blood cancer. Sequencing input: blood. V and J are TRBV11-2 and TRBJ2-3; D gene unclear. The CDR3 DNA reads as TGTGCCAGCGGCGGCCTCAGTGTTGCGTATAGCACAGATACGCAGTATTTT. Protein product: CASGGLSVAYSTDTQYF.